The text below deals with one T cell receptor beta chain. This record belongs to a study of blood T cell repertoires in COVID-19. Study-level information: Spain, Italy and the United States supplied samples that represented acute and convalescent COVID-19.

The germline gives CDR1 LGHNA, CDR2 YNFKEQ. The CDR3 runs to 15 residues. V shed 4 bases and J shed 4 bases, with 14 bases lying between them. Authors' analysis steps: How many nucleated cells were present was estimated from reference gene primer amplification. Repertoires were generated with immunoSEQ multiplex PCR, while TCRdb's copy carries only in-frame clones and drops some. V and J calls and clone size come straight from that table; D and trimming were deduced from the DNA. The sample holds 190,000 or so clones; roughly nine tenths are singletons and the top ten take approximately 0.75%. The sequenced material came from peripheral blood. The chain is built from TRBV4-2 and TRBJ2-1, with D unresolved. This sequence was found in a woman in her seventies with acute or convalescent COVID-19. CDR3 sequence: CASSPGGSEYNEQFF. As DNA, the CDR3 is TGTGCCAGCAGCCCCGGCGGCTCGGAATACAATGAGCAGTTCTTC.